The sequence of this T cell receptor (beta chain) was determined in a study of T cells after yellow fever vaccination. Turning to the study itself: The authors prepared low-cell-number fractions using SMART-Seq v4 Ultra Low Input. Study outcomes and limitations: Among primary-vaccination clones, most reappeared after the booster, at about 95% for CD4 and around 90% for CD8. Only a minor proportion of clonotypes was detected across both CD4 and CD8 compartments.

Production of TCR cDNA was by 5'RACE template switching, which also added a universal primer site and UMIs. MiXCR, applied by TCRdb to the 5' RACE reads, yields one record per CDR3 protein. The sample gives about 94,000 distinct CDR3 sequences, more than 7.5% of which show up once; approximately 17% is in the top ten. The germline CDR1 and CDR2 sequences are MNHEY and SVGEGT. The CDR3 spans 18 residues. The ends lost 0 bases at V and 0 bases at J; junction bases unmatched: 8. This sequence was found in a man between 18 and 29 years old who received the YFV17D yellow fever vaccine. The rearrangement links TRBV6-2 or TRBV6-3 to TRBJ2-5; TRBD2 matches at 9 bases. The sequenced sample was CD8+ T cells not binding an NS4B(214-222) dextramer, sorted from PBMCs, obtained more than 14 days after the first yellow fever vaccination. In DNA form, the CDR3 reads TGTGCCAGCAGTTACTCGTCCCTAGCGGGGATGTACCAAGAGACCCAGTACTTC. It codes for CASSYSSLAGMYQETQYF.